The 27 T cell receptor beta chains presented below share a single source sample, sequenced in a study of cytomegalovirus exposure and HLA in healthy donors. Amplification used 60 Vbeta primers and 13 Jbeta primers. Clones were read by immunoSEQ multiplex PCR, and TCRdb kept only the in-frame ones, dropping some. The data show under 150,000 clones, around 9% seen once. Sequencing was carried out using PBMCs. The receptors stem from a woman aged 40-49 years in good health and CMV-seropositive.

This clone was counted between two and nine times. This chain joins TRBV19 and TRBJ2-5; tentative D call: TRBD2 (5 bases). The V end was cut by 7 bases, the J end by 5 bases, with 14 bases between. There are 13 residues in the CDR3. Germline V CDR1 and CDR2: LNHDA, SQIVND (reference sequence). In DNA, the CDR3 is TGTGCCAGTAATAACCCGAGGGATGAGACCCAGTACTTC. Its translation is CASNNPRDETQYF.

This clone was detected only a few times. The chain couples TRBV5-1 to TRBJ1-2; D might be TRBD1 (6 bases). The ends were cut back, 2 bases at V and 8 bases at J, with 10 bases in the middle. The CDR3 is 12 amino acids. Germline assignment: CDR1 SGHRS and CDR2 YFSETQ. CDR3 sequence reads: CASSFNRDGYTF. Written as DNA, the CDR3 is TGCGCCAGCAGCTTTAACAGGGACGGCTACACCTTC. The full variable domain, in which reference TRBV5-1 and TRBJ1-2 provide the parts outside the CDR3, is KAGVTQTPRYLIKTRGQQVTLSCSPISGHRSVSWYQQTPGQGLQFLFEYFSETQRNKGNFPGRFSGRQFSNSRSEMNVSTLELGDSALYLCASSFNRDGYTFGSGTRLTVV.

This clone was detected a few times. This chain joins TRBV7-9 and TRBJ2-7, with D tentatively TRBD1 (6 bases). From germline, CDR1 is SEHNR and CDR2 FQNEAQ (reference sequence). The CDR3 contains 16 residues. Trimming stripped 1 base from V and 2 bases from J, with 15 bases between. The CDR3 reads CASSLEAGERPYEQYF. The CDR3 DNA sequence: TGTGCCAGCAGCTTAGAGGCAGGGGAAAGACCCTACGAGCAGTACTTC.

This clone was counted only a few times. The rearrangement joins TRBV18 to TRBJ1-2; 8 nucleotides align to TRBD1. Losses at the gene ends were 6 bases for V and 0 bases for J; bases not matched to a gene: 12. The CDR3 sequence is 17 residues long. CDR1 is KGHSH, CDR2 LQKENI, per germline. Here the CDR3 reads CASSPLAGGESNYGYTF. In DNA form, the CDR3 reads TGTGCCAGCTCTCCCCTGGCAGGGGGCGAATCTAACTATGGCTACACCTTC. The whole variable domain, filled in from reference TRBV18 and TRBJ1-2, reads NAGVMQNPRHLVRRRGQEARLRCSPMKGHSHVYWYRQLPEEGLKFMVYLQKENIIDESGMPKERFSAEFPKEGPSILRIQQVVRGDSAAYFCASSPLAGGESNYGYTFGSGTRLTVV.

There are a few counts of this clone. Other DNA sequences within the sample encode an identical CDR3. The chain has TRBV5-1 and TRBJ1-6; D might be TRBD1 (5 bases). Germline V lookup: CDR1 SGHRS, CDR2 YFSETQ. The CDR3 has 14 amino acids. V lost 0 bases, J lost 10 bases, and 11 bases lay in between. The CDR3 region is CASSLGGQGSPLHF. CDR3 in DNA: TGCGCCAGCAGCTTGGGTGGGCAGGGATCACCCCTCCACTTT.

The chain recombines TRBV5-4 with TRBJ2-6, with no clear D. The CDR3 runs to 15 residues. Trimming pared 2 bases from V and 0 bases from J, leaving 6 bases between. The germline gives CDR1 SGHNT, CDR2 YYREEE (reference sequence). CDR3 nucleotide sequence: TGTGCCAGCAGCTTTTATTTCTCTGGGGCCAACGTCCTGACTTTC. Its translation is CASSFYFSGANVLTF.

For this clone: In the same sample, other DNA sequences code for this CDR3. The CDR3 sequence: CASSFIAGGNTGELFF. Here the CDR3 DNA reads TGCGCCAGCAGCTTTATAGCGGGGGGAAACACCGGGGAGCTGTTTTTT. The chain joins TRBV5-1 to TRBJ2-2, with TRBD2 matching 10 bases. Germline V gene data show CDR1 as SGHRS and CDR2 as YFSETQ. The J segment lost 2 bases and the V segment lost 2 bases, leaving 3 bases of the junction unmatched. The CDR3 length is 16 residues.

The rearrangement joins TRBV6-1 to TRBJ2-7; possible D gene TRBD1, 7 bases. Germline values: CDR1 MNHNS, CDR2 SASEGT. The CDR3 sequence is 15 residues long. V was shortened by 6 bases and J by 7 bases, with 22 bases between the two germline ends. The CDR3 loop reads CASSPGPTGRKEQYF. CDR3 nucleotides: TGTGCCAGCAGCCCCGGGCCGACAGGGAGGAAGGAGCAGTACTTC.

This clone has only a few counts. The rearrangement uses TRBV13 and TRBJ2-2; 7 bases are a match to TRBD1. Germline values: CDR1 PRHDT, CDR2 FYEKMQ (reference sequence). CDR3 size: 13 residues. V was pared by 8 bases and J by 5 bases, with 5 bases of the junction left unmatched. The CDR3 DNA follows: TGTGCCAGCCGACAGGGCGCGACCGGGGAGCTGTTTTTT. Encoded protein: CASRQGATGELFF.

The chain is built from TRBV5-3 and TRBJ2-1; 9 bases map to TRBD1. TRBV5-3 is classed as an ORF, of uncertain function. The CDR3 runs 17 residues. Trimming took 4 bases from V and 4 from J; bases not matched to a gene: 12. The CDR3 DNA sequence: TGTGCCAGAAGCGGAGACAGGGGGGTTAGGTTGTACAATGAGCAGTTCTTC. Translated: CARSGDRGVRLYNEQFF.

The chain combines TRBV2 with TRBJ1-2; 9 nucleotides agree with TRBD1. The CDR3 extends over 18 amino acids. J lost 0 bases, V lost 2 bases, and 10 bases had no gene match. Germline loops: CDR1 SNHLY, CDR2 FYNNEI. The CDR3 bases are TGTGCCAGCAGTGAACGTAGGGGACAGGGAACATCTAACTATGGCTACACCTTC. Translation: CASSERRGQGTSNYGYTF.

This clone occurred a few times. This chain joins TRBV5-6 and TRBJ2-6, with 7 bases fitting TRBD1. The CDR3 length is 15 residues. The germline V gene has CDR1 SGHDT and CDR2 YYEEEE. Trimming removed 4 bases from V and 2 bases from J; junction bases left unmatched: 3. This CDR3 is CASSTDRAGANVLTF. CDR3 DNA sequence: TGTGCCAGCAGCACAGACAGGGCTGGGGCCAACGTCCTGACTTTC.

This clone was seen a few times. The CDR3 protein is CASAGTGVTEAFF. CDR3 DNA: TGCGCCAGCGCCGGGACAGGGGTCACTGAAGCTTTCTTT. The chain employs TRBV4-1 and TRBJ1-1, with TRBD1 identical over 10 bases. Germline V gene data show CDR1 as MGHRA and CDR2 as YSYEKL. Trimming took 8 bases from V and 4 from J; bases not matched to a gene: 4. CDR3 size: 13 residues.

This clone was counted between two and nine times. This chain joins TRBV7-8 and TRBJ2-2; the match to TRBD2 covers 14 bases. The ends lost 2 bases at V and 5 bases at J; junction bases unmatched: 7. Germline V gene sequence: CDR1 SGHVS, CDR2 FQNEAQ. The CDR3 has 18 residues. This CDR3 is CASSLRTSGGPGTGELFF. CDR3 nucleotides: TGTGCCAGCAGCTTAAGGACTAGCGGGGGGCCAGGGACCGGGGAGCTGTTTTTT.

The CDR3 is CASSPGPGRDSPLHF. As DNA, the CDR3 is TGTGCCAGCAGCCCCGGACCGGGGAGGGATTCACCCCTCCACTTT. The chain carries TRBV5-4 and TRBJ1-6, with D uncertain. The V end was cut by 4 bases, the J end by 8 bases, with 16 bases between. Germline CDR1 SGHNT, CDR2 YYREEE (reference sequence). The CDR3 contains 15 residues.

This clone turned up a few times. This chain uses TRBV4-1 with TRBJ2-2; D uncertain. V dropped 0 bases and J dropped 4 bases, with 12 bases sitting between them. The CDR3 has 16 residues. Germline V gene data show CDR1 as MGHRA and CDR2 as YSYEKL. The CDR3 sequence: CASSQEGAVLTGELFF. The CDR3 nucleotides read TGCGCCAGCAGCCAAGAAGGCGCGGTTCTCACCGGGGAGCTGTTTTTT.

This clone was counted between two and nine times. The chain carries TRBV5-8 and TRBJ2-7, with a weak D call TRBD1 (5 bases). Trimming pared 1 base from V and 6 bases from J, leaving 8 bases between. Per the germline V gene, CDR1 is SGHTS and CDR2 is YDEGEE. The CDR3 contains 12 residues. CDR3 in DNA: TGTGCCAGCAGCTTGCGCAGGGCCGAGCAGTACTTC. Residues: CASSLRRAEQYF.

The chain is built from TRBV2 and TRBJ2-7; 8 nucleotides line up with TRBD2. The CDR3 totals 15 residues. V dropped 5 bases and J dropped 6; count of bases not matched to a gene: 12. The germline gives CDR1 SNHLY, CDR2 FYNNEI. Written as DNA, the CDR3 is TGTGCCAGCAGTCAAAACGGGGGGGCAGGTTCCGAGCAGTACTTC. Amino acid sequence: CASSQNGGAGSEQYF.

Only a few counts were recorded for this clone. The CDR3 nucleotides read TGCGCCAGCAGTGAGCACAACGGGGGGACAGGGGTGGGGGAGACCCAGTACTTC. The encoded protein is CASSEHNGGTGVGETQYF. The V and J genes are TRBV10-2 and TRBJ2-5, with 10 nucleotides matching TRBD1. CDR1 WSHSY and CDR2 SAAADI come from the germline V gene. V lost 2 bases, J lost 5 bases, and 14 bases stayed unmatched. The CDR3 sequence is 18 residues long.

The chain joins TRBV6-1 to TRBJ1-5, with 9 bases identical to TRBD1. V dropped 7 bases and J dropped 7; count of bases not matched to a gene: 8. CDR1 and CDR2 from the germline V gene are MNHNS and SASEGT. The CDR3 totals 14 residues. For the CDR3, the DNA is TGTGCCAGCATTCGGACAGGGGCCCAACAGCCCCAGCATTTT. It codes for CASIRTGAQQPQHF.

This clone was detected a few times. This chain uses TRBV18 with TRBJ1-2, with D maybe TRBD1 (6 bases). Trimming removed 2 bases at V and 3 bases at J, with 10 bases between. Germline CDR1 is KGHSH and CDR2 is LQKENI. This CDR3 is 14 amino acids long. CDR3 in DNA: TGTGCCAGCTCACCATTTGAGGGGGACTATGGCTACACCTTC. Its protein product is CASSPFEGDYGYTF.

J is TRBJ1-5 and V is TRBV5-1; perhaps TRBD1 as D (6 bases). The V end was cut by 7 bases, the J end by 2 bases, with 16 bases between. From germline, CDR1 is SGHRS and CDR2 YFSETQ. The CDR3 extends over 15 amino acids. The CDR3 here is CASSEGELGNQPQHF. In DNA, the CDR3 is TGCGCCAGCTCTGAGGGGGAGTTGGGCAATCAGCCCCAGCATTTT.

In its sample, this clone was seen a few times. The chain joins TRBV18 to TRBJ2-3, with 7 bases identical to TRBD1. CDR1 is KGHSH, CDR2 LQKENI, per germline. This CDR3 is built from 15 residues. The junction had 9 bases not matched to a gene; V was cut back by 3 bases and J by 6 bases. The chain's CDR3 is CASSPFTGAGDTQYF. The CDR3 DNA reads as TGTGCCAGCTCACCTTTTACAGGGGCTGGGGATACGCAGTATTTT.

This rearrangement joins TRBV5-1 to TRBJ1-1, with 7 bases identical to TRBD1. This CDR3 has 16 residues. V lost 0 bases and J lost 1; bases outside the gene matches: 6. Looked up from germline, CDR1 is SGHRS and CDR2 is YFSETQ. CDR3 coding DNA: TGCGCCAGCAGCTTGGGTTATAGGACAGGGAACACTGAAGCTTTCTTT. Translated: CASSLGYRTGNTEAFF.

This clone was detected only a few times. The V gene is TRBV18, the J gene TRBJ2-1; TRBD1 matches at 12 bases. The CDR3 extends over 14 amino acids. V was pared by 4 bases and J by 8 bases, with 3 bases of the junction left unmatched. CDR1 and CDR2 from the germline V gene are KGHSH and LQKENI. The CDR3, as DNA: TGTGCCAGCTCACGGGACAGGGGGCTCGATGAGCAGTTCTTC. Amino acids: CASSRDRGLDEQFF. The full variable domain, with the rest looked up from reference TRBV18 and TRBJ2-1, is NAGVMQNPRHLVRRRGQEARLRCSPMKGHSHVYWYRQLPEEGLKFMVYLQKENIIDESGMPKERFSAEFPKEGPSILRIQQVVRGDSAAYFCASSRDRGLDEQFFGPGTRLTVL.

The chain couples TRBV27 to TRBJ1-2; 8 nucleotides line up with TRBD1. The CDR3 runs to 14 residues. Germline-derived CDR1 and CDR2 are MNHEY and SMNVEV (reference sequence). With V trimmed by 3 bases and J by 6 bases, 6 bases remained unmatched. CDR3 nucleotide sequence: TGTGCCAGCAGTTTTGCAGGGGGCAGGAATGGCTACACCTTC. As protein: CASSFAGGRNGYTF.

The chain employs TRBV19 and TRBJ1-1; D remains unclear. The CDR3 covers 12 residues. Germline V gives CDR1 LNHDA, CDR2 SQIVND (reference sequence). V was pared by 4 bases and J by 1 base, with 4 bases between. As DNA, the CDR3 is TGTGCCAGTAGTAACAGGAACACTGAAGCTTTCTTT. This translates into CASSNRNTEAFF. The full variable domain, with the rest looked up from reference TRBV19 and TRBJ1-1, is DGGITQSPKYLFRKEGQNVTLSCEQNLNHDAMYWYRQDPGQGLRLIYYSQIVNDFQKGDIAEGYSVSREKKESFPLTVTSAQKNPTAFYLCASSNRNTEAFFGQGTRLTVV.